This is a list of T cell receptor beta chains from one sample in a study of CD8 T cells in ankylosing spondylitis. Via MiXCR, TCRdb re-called the 5' RACE reads, giving one row per CDR3 protein. The table includes a few hundred thousand distinct CDR3 sequences, around 24% detected once. The source material was blood, either unsorted or a sorted T cell fraction (not recorded which). Receptors originate from a male donor with ankylosing spondylitis. CDR3s include the opening cysteine and the closing phenylalanine or tryptophan.

cdr3_aa	v_call	j_call
CATSRDGSRQPQHF	TRBV15	TRBJ1-5
CASSLASDSNYGYTF	TRBV12-3/TRBV12-4	TRBJ1-2
CASSRDERPYNEQFF	TRBV6-1	TRBJ2-1
CASSYGLAHNTDTQYF	TRBV28	TRBJ2-3
CSATEDTDTQYF	TRBV20-1	TRBJ2-3
CASRGSDYSYEQYF	TRBV2	TRBJ2-7
CASSQGWTSGKETQYF	TRBV4-1	TRBJ2-5
CASSTRPGSGGAYNEQFF	TRBV5-1	TRBJ2-1
CASSYSGLGNEELFF	TRBV6-5	TRBJ2-2
CATRLAGIPTGELFF	TRBV5-1	TRBJ2-2
CASSSPGGQGVDGYTF	TRBV6-5	TRBJ1-2
CASSLLFQGLGNTQYF	TRBV5-1	TRBJ2-3
CASSFPAGGATDTQYF	TRBV7-2	TRBJ2-3
CASSLNRIPEAFF	TRBV7-2	TRBJ1-1
CASGDRGLTGGYTF	TRBV19	TRBJ1-2
CSARESGGLYEQYF	TRBV20-1	TRBJ2-7